This TCR beta chain was sequenced during a study of T cells in Graves' hyperthyroidism and ophthalmopathy. The source material, RNA transcripts, was used to amplify TCR beta CDR3 regions. Researchers ran a first-round RT-PCR on the TCR CDR3 using the HTBI primer set. TCRdb reanalysed the multiplex PCR reads using MiXCR and keeps one entry per CDR3 protein. The table has 350,000 or so distinct CDR3 sequences, 15% to 20% seen once. Germline CDR1 and CDR2: MGHDK and SYGVNS. There are 19 residues in the CDR3. V was clipped by 5 bases and J by 1 base; unmatched bases: 17. There are many counts of this clonotype.

Sequenced: blood. The gene calls are TRBV25-1 and TRBJ2-7, with 10 bases aligning to TRBD1. The receptor was derived from a woman aged 35 to 49 with Graves' ophthalmopathy. The CDR3 nucleotides read TGTGCCAGCAGTATCCGACAGGGGGCTGTACGGGAGGTATCCTACGAGCAGTACTTC. Residues: CASSIRQGAVREVSYEQYF.